This T cell receptor (beta chain) stems from a study of blood T cell repertoires in COVID-19. The overall study: Specimens from acute and convalescent COVID-19 originated in the United States, Italy and Spain. T cells, B-cell-depleted T cells, or PBMCs provided the cDNA or gDNA that served as material.

Original data processing: Amplification with reference gene primers provided the estimates of nucleated cell counts. The method was immunoSEQ multiplex PCR; TCRdb's version includes in-frame clones alone and lacks a portion of them. The DNA was the basis for D and trimming; V, J and clone size are from that table. Of roughly 200,000 clones in the sample, approximately 85% were seen once. Germline CDR1 and CDR2: MNHNS and SASEGT. V lost 1 base, J lost 0 bases, and 10 bases lay in between. The CDR3 is 16 amino acids. The receptor was derived from a man in his sixties with acute or convalescent COVID-19. The chain is built from TRBV6-1 and TRBJ1-3; D unclear. The sequenced sample consisted of peripheral blood. DNA for the CDR3: TGTGCCAGCAGTGAAGGGAACAGAATCTCTGGAAACACCATATATTTT. This codes for CASSEGNRISGNTIYF.